A selection of T cell receptor beta chains follows, all from one sample in a study of T cell changes during pregnancy in multiple sclerosis. Here immunoSEQ multiplex PCR was the method, and the copy in TCRdb shows in-frame clones only, minus some. The sample yields approximately 50,000 clones, about 93% seen once. The sequenced sample was CD4+ T cells from peripheral blood mononuclear cells, obtained after pregnancy. All receptors derive from a female donor with multiple sclerosis, enrolled in a pregnancy study. The CDR3 runs from the conserved cysteine through the conserved F or W. The D gene is left open where the match is weak. Not all rows give a size; the values are once, few, many and, for expanded clones, a class.

clone size,D gene,V gene,CDR3 length,J gene,CDR3 protein,CDR3 DNA
NA,TRBD1,TRBV10-3,16,TRBJ1-5,CAISPGQGARAQPQHF,TGTGCCATCAGCCCGGGACAGGGGGCGAGAGCTCAGCCCCAGCATTTT
NA,NA,TRBV30,13,TRBJ1-1,CAWSVREGTEAFF,TGTGCCTGGAGTGTAAGGGAGGGCACTGAAGCTTTCTTT
NA,NA,TRBV12-2,17,TRBJ1-1,CASRLEMTGASSTEAFF,TGTGCAAGTCGCTTAGAGATGACAGGGGCCTCATCTACTGAAGCTTTCTTT
NA,NA,TRBV19,14,TRBJ2-7,CASRSLGEAGEQYF,TGTGCCAGTAGATCTTTGGGGGAGGCGGGCGAGCAGTACTTC
NA,TRBD1,TRBV5-1,14,TRBJ1-2,CASSLDGQGYGYTF,TGCGCCAGCAGCTTGGACGGACAGGGGTATGGCTACACCTTC
NA,NA,TRBV6-1,12,TRBJ2-7,CAISRVNYEQYF,TGTGCCATATCTAGAGTCAACTACGAGCAGTACTTC
NA,NA,TRBV4-3,15,TRBJ2-1,CASSQEGLDYNEQFF,TGCGCCAGCAGCCAAGAGGGACTGGACTACAATGAGCAGTTCTTC
NA,TRBD1,TRBV6-5,14,TRBJ1-1,CASSDQGGNTEAFF,TGTGCCAGCAGTGATCAGGGGGGGAACACTGAAGCTTTCTTT
NA,TRBD1,TRBV6-6,15,TRBJ1-2,CASRDGTGGTYGYTF,TGTGCCAGCAGAGACGGGACAGGGGGAACCTATGGCTACACCTTC
NA,TRBD1,TRBV11-2,15,TRBJ2-7,CASSTYRDRTGEQYF,TGTGCCAGCAGCACGTACCGGGACAGGACGGGCGAGCAGTACTTC
NA,NA,TRBV19,14,TRBJ2-5,CASSIGRNGETQYF,TGTGCCAGTAGTATAGGTAGAAACGGAGAGACCCAGTACTTC
NA,NA,TRBV6-1,15,TRBJ2-3,CASSEGAPSTDTQYF,TGTGCCAGCAGTGAAGGGGCACCTAGCACAGATACGCAGTATTTT
NA,TRBD1,TRBV11-2,19,TRBJ2-1,CASSLRTGGVRWTYNEQFF,TGTGCCAGCAGCTTAAGGACAGGGGGTGTACGATGGACCTACAATGAGCAGTTCTTC
NA,TRBD1,TRBV6-1,14,TRBJ2-7,CASSERTGQGEQYF,TGTGCCAGCAGTGAACGGACAGGGCAGGGCGAGCAGTACTTC
NA,TRBD1,TRBV7-6,15,TRBJ1-1,CASSLGGTGDTEAFF,TGTGCCAGCAGCTTAGGAGGGACAGGGGACACTGAAGCTTTCTTT
NA,TRBD1,TRBV27,13,TRBJ1-5,CASSFTGGAPQHF,TGTGCCAGCAGTTTTACAGGGGGCGCGCCCCAGCATTTT
NA,NA,TRBV5-1,15,TRBJ2-2,CASSLVPGNTGELFF,TGCGCCAGCAGCTTGGTGCCAGGGAACACCGGGGAGCTGTTTTTT
NA,NA,TRBV5-1,13,TRBJ2-3,CASSPNLGDTQYF,TGCGCCAGCAGCCCTAACCTCGGAGATACGCAGTATTTT
NA,NA,TRBV4-2,16,TRBJ2-7,CASSQDGGGSGYEQYF,TGTGCCAGCAGCCAAGATGGTGGGGGGAGTGGATACGAGCAGTACTTC
once,TRBD2,TRBV30,12,TRBJ2-7,CACPGLADEQYF,TGTGCCTGTCCGGGACTAGCGGACGAGCAGTACTTC
NA,NA,TRBV12-5,14,TRBJ1-1,CASEGFGEISEAFF,TGTGCTAGTGAAGGTTTCGGGGAGATTTCGGAAGCTTTCTTT
NA,TRBD1,TRBV5-6,12,TRBJ1-2,CASTRQGYGYTF,TGTGCCAGCACCCGACAGGGGTATGGCTACACCTTC
NA,TRBD2,TRBV5-4,15,TRBJ2-3,CASPSGRVPTDTQYF,TGTGCCAGCCCTAGCGGGAGGGTTCCCACAGATACGCAGTATTTT
NA,TRBD2,TRBV18,16,TRBJ2-2,CASSPFSGRGTGELFF,TGTGCCAGCTCACCCTTTAGCGGGAGAGGTACCGGGGAGCTGTTTTTT
NA,NA,TRBV5-1,13,TRBJ2-7,CASSFGDTYEQYF,TGCGCCAGCAGCTTCGGAGATACCTACGAGCAGTACTTC
NA,TRBD2,TRBV5-1,18,TRBJ2-5,CASSLLGLAGISQETQYF,TGCGCCAGCAGCTTATTGGGACTAGCGGGAATATCCCAAGAGACCCAGTACTTC
NA,TRBD2,TRBV5-1,19,TRBJ2-4,CASSLGSSGRAGAKNIQYF,TGCGCCAGCAGCTTGGGATCTAGCGGGAGGGCCGGGGCCAAAAACATTCAGTACTTC
NA,TRBD1,TRBV30,12,TRBJ2-1,CAWSTRGTGWFF,TGTGCCTGGAGTACCCGGGGGACAGGGTGGTTCTTC
NA,TRBD1,TRBV7-3,17,TRBJ2-5,CASSLVGVGQLQETQYF,TGTGCCAGCAGCTTAGTAGGGGTGGGACAGCTTCAAGAGACCCAGTACTTC
NA,TRBD2,TRBV6-1,14,TRBJ2-5,CASNRRGAEETQYF,TGTGCCAGCAACCGGCGGGGGGCTGAAGAGACCCAGTACTTC
NA,NA,TRBV19,13,TRBJ1-5,CASNWDWRQPQHF,TGTGCCAGTAATTGGGACTGGCGACAGCCCCAGCATTTT
NA,TRBD2,TRBV19,14,TRBJ2-3,CASRGLAGTDTQYF,TGTGCCAGTAGGGGACTAGCGGGGACAGATACGCAGTATTTT
NA,NA,TRBV5-4,17,TRBJ1-2,CASSEDPGAWGLHGYTF,TGTGCCAGCAGCGAAGACCCTGGGGCATGGGGTCTCCATGGCTACACCTTC
NA,TRBD1,TRBV19,15,TRBJ2-7,CASRAPGTGVYEQYF,TGTGCCAGTAGGGCACCCGGGACAGGGGTTTACGAGCAGTACTTC
NA,NA,TRBV6-1,11,TRBJ1-2,CASSQIYGYTF,TGTGCCAGCAGTCAAATCTATGGCTACACCTTC
NA,NA,TRBV4-1,16,TRBJ2-2,CASSQDMGAVTGELFF,TGCGCCAGCAGCCAAGATATGGGGGCGGTCACCGGGGAGCTGTTTTTT
NA,TRBD1,TRBV27,15,TRBJ1-2,CASKTSGTGSNGYTF,TGTGCCAGCAAAACTTCCGGGACAGGCTCCAATGGCTACACCTTC
once,TRBD2,TRBV7-7,14,TRBJ2-2,CATQAGRGTGELFF,TGTGCCACCCAAGCGGGACGTGGCACCGGGGAGCTGTTTTTT
NA,TRBD1,TRBV5-4,15,TRBJ2-5,CASSLPGQGEETQYF,TGTGCCAGCAGCTTACCGGGACAGGGGGAAGAGACCCAGTACTTC
NA,NA,TRBV28,13,TRBJ2-5,CASSLPQQETQYF,TGTGCCAGCAGTTTACCCCAACAAGAGACCCAGTACTTC
NA,NA,TRBV30,15,TRBJ2-7,CAWSVGPWRVYEQYF,TGTGCCTGGAGTGTAGGTCCCTGGCGGGTCTACGAGCAGTACTTC
NA,NA,TRBV19,14,TRBJ2-1,CASSIGPGYNEQFF,TGTGCCAGTAGTATAGGCCCAGGGTACAATGAGCAGTTCTTC
NA,TRBD1,TRBV7-8,16,TRBJ2-7,CASSERTGTGGHEQYF,TGTGCCAGCAGCGAACGGACCGGGACAGGGGGACACGAGCAGTACTTC
few,NA,TRBV6-4,15,TRBJ1-1,CASSVTGTTNTEAFF,TGTGCCAGCAGTGTTACCGGGACAACGAACACTGAAGCTTTCTTT
NA,NA,TRBV2,15,TRBJ2-3,CASREIAISTDTQYF,TGTGCCAGCAGAGAGATAGCGATAAGCACAGATACGCAGTATTTT
NA,NA,TRBV5-5,17,TRBJ2-3,CASSLGVASRRTDTQYF,TGTGCCAGCAGCTTGGGCGTAGCGTCGCGGAGAACAGATACGCAGTATTTT
NA,NA,TRBV9,13,TRBJ2-5,CASSVEPVETQYF,TGTGCCAGCAGCGTAGAGCCCGTGGAGACCCAGTACTTC
NA,NA,TRBV7-3,16,TRBJ2-3,CASSWGDRTSTDTQYF,TGTGCCAGCAGCTGGGGGGACCGAACTAGCACAGATACGCAGTATTTT
NA,TRBD2,TRBV5-1,15,TRBJ2-1,CASSPGTSGTGEQFF,TGCGCCAGCAGCCCCGGGACTAGCGGGACTGGTGAGCAGTTCTTC
NA,NA,TRBV18,14,TRBJ2-7,CASSPRDSSYEQYF,TGTGCCAGCTCACCACGGGACTCATCCTACGAGCAGTACTTC
NA,NA,TRBV5-1,13,TRBJ2-1,CASSLRRANEQFF,TGCGCCAGCAGCTTGCGCAGGGCAAATGAGCAGTTCTTC
NA,TRBD2,TRBV11-2,19,TRBJ2-1,CASSSSGLAGGRGNGEQFF,TGTGCCAGCAGCTCCTCCGGACTAGCGGGAGGGCGGGGGAACGGTGAGCAGTTCTTC
NA,TRBD1,TRBV11-1,12,TRBJ2-5,CASSLRGQTQYF,TGTGCCAGCAGCTTGAGGGGGCAGACCCAGTACTTC
few,NA,TRBV4-1,15,TRBJ2-7,CASSQGLGRPYEQYF,TGCGCCAGCAGCCAAGGATTAGGGAGGCCCTACGAGCAGTACTTC
NA,TRBD2,TRBV30,14,TRBJ2-5,CAWRVAGAKETQYF,TGTGCCTGGAGAGTAGCGGGAGCGAAGGAGACCCAGTACTTC
NA,TRBD1,TRBV2,12,TRBJ1-5,CASTGGWQPQHF,TGTGCCAGCACAGGGGGCTGGCAGCCCCAGCATTTT
NA,NA,TRBV14,19,TRBJ2-6,CASSQVFLRGGSGANVLTF,TGTGCCAGCAGCCAAGTATTTTTGCGGGGCGGTTCTGGGGCCAACGTCCTGACTTTC